Listed below are T cell receptor beta chains from one sample, sequenced in a study of shared clonotypes between healthy human individuals. Sequenced by immunoSEQ multiplex PCR; TCRdb stores in-frame clones only, minus some. The sample shows some 1 million clones, 75% of them seen only once. The specimen was memory CD4+ T cells sorted from blood. The receptors originated from a man aged 18 to 30 in good health. The CDR3 runs from the conserved cysteine through the conserved F or W. A D gene is named only where the DNA matches it firmly. Size tells how often a clone was seen (once, few, many) or the class of an expanded clone, and some rows leave it out.

-,TRBV7-9,TRBJ1-4,-,CASRGSAAGEKLFF,TGTGCCAGCAGAGGGTCGGCCGCCGGTGAAAAACTGTTTTTT
-,TRBV6-1,TRBJ1-3,-,CASSLNTIYF,TGTGCCAGCAGTCTAAACACCATATATTTT
-,TRBV7-2,TRBJ2-1,-,CATQTGHEQFF,TGTGCCACCCAGACAGGTCATGAGCAGTTCTTC
-,TRBV27,TRBJ2-1,-,CASGYNEQFF,TGTGCCAGCGGCTACAATGAGCAGTTCTTC
-,TRBV15,TRBJ2-1,-,CATSRVSGLGSNEQFF,TGTGCCACCAGCAGAGTCAGCGGGTTGGGGTCCAATGAGCAGTTCTTC
TRBD2,TRBV9,TRBJ2-7,-,CASSPRTSGRHEQYF,TGTGCCAGCAGCCCCCGGACTAGCGGGAGGCACGAGCAGTACTTC
-,TRBV30,TRBJ2-3,-,CAWTTTDTQYF,TGTGCCTGGACAACCACAGATACGCAGTATTTT
-,TRBV6-5,TRBJ1-5,-,CASSMTDSNQPQHF,TGTGCCAGCAGTATGACAGATAGCAATCAGCCCCAGCATTTT
-,TRBV6-1,TRBJ1-6,-,CASSATLGSPLHF,TGTGCCAGCAGTGCCACCCTCGGGTCACCCCTCCACTTT
-,TRBV15,TRBJ1-2,-,CATSRGYWTEYGYTF,TGTGCCACCAGCAGAGGGTACTGGACAGAGTATGGCTACACCTTC
-,TRBV27,TRBJ2-2,-,CASSLGRLLTSPTGELFF,TGTGCCAGCAGTTTAGGAAGGCTCCTCACTAGCCCCACCGGGGAGCTGTTTTTT
TRBD1,TRBV6-5,TRBJ2-1,-,CASSRARDRNNEQFF,TGTGCCAGCAGCCGAGCCCGGGACAGGAACAATGAGCAGTTCTTC
-,TRBV6-5,TRBJ1-2,-,CASSATGSRGYTF,TGTGCCAGCAGTGCGACAGGATCGAGGGGCTACACCTTC
-,TRBV11-2,TRBJ1-1,-,CASSLVVGMNTEAFF,TGTGCCAGCAGCTTAGTAGTCGGCATGAACACTGAAGCTTTCTTT
TRBD2,TRBV5-1,TRBJ2-3,-,CASRAGLAAGDTQYF,TGCGCCAGCAGAGCGGGACTAGCGGCCGGTGATACGCAGTATTTT
-,TRBV11-3,TRBJ1-1,-,CASNLEGNTEAFF,TGTGCCAGCAACTTAGAGGGAAACACTGAAGCTTTCTTT
TRBD2,TRBV6-6,TRBJ2-3,few,CASLTSGGGGTDTQYF,TGTGCCAGCTTAACTAGCGGGGGAGGAGGCACAGATACGCAGTATTTT
TRBD1,TRBV2,TRBJ2-1,-,CASRPGQAYNEQFF,TGTGCCAGCAGGCCGGGACAGGCATACAATGAGCAGTTCTTC
TRBD2,TRBV7-2,TRBJ2-7,-,CASSLLGTSGYEQYF,TGTGCCAGCAGCTTACTAGGGACTAGCGGCTACGAGCAGTACTTC
-,TRBV18,TRBJ1-6,few,CASSPDTQGPLHF,TGTGCCAGCTCACCTGACACTCAGGGGCCCCTCCACTTT
TRBD1,TRBV19,TRBJ1-5,-,CASSIGLRDRGYQPQHF,TGTGCCAGTAGTATAGGCCTCCGGGACAGGGGTTATCAGCCCCAGCATTTT
-,TRBV10-3,TRBJ1-6,-,CAISLTGDNSPLHF,TGTGCCATCAGTTTGACAGGCGATAATTCACCCCTCCACTTT
-,TRBV30,TRBJ1-1,-,CAWSVRGSNIPLDAFF,TGTGCCTGGAGTGTACGAGGGTCCAATATACCCTTAGATGCTTTCTTT
-,TRBV6-1,TRBJ2-1,-,CASSKEGDFGSEQFF,TGTGCCAGCAGCAAAGAGGGGGACTTCGGGAGTGAGCAGTTCTTC
TRBD2,TRBV13,TRBJ2-5,-,CASSSLLGSGVGETQYF,TGTGCCAGCAGCTCCCTCTTGGGTAGCGGGGTAGGGGAGACCCAGTACTTC
-,TRBV19,TRBJ2-5,-,CASSPKTWYQETQYF,TGTGCCAGTAGTCCCAAAACATGGTACCAAGAGACCCAGTACTTC
-,TRBV27,TRBJ2-4,-,CASSPQHSGAKNIQYF,TGTGCCAGCAGTCCTCAACATTCCGGAGCCAAAAACATTCAGTACTTC
TRBD2,TRBV7-9,TRBJ2-5,-,CASSLERGTGETQYF,TGTGCCAGCAGCTTAGAGCGGGGGACGGGAGAGACCCAGTACTTC
-,TRBV5-4,TRBJ2-6,-,CASSLFPEPGANVLTF,TGTGCCAGCAGCTTGTTCCCCGAACCTGGGGCCAACGTCCTGACTTTC
TRBD1,TRBV2,TRBJ1-2,-,CASRTGFEGYTF,TGTGCCAGCAGGACAGGGTTCGAGGGCTACACCTTC
-,TRBV4-3,TRBJ2-5,-,CASSQDRATSFKTQYF,TGCGCCAGCAGCCAAGATAGGGCGACTAGTTTTAAGACCCAGTACTTC
TRBD1,TRBV27,TRBJ2-2,-,CARRRGQGINRATGELFF,TGTGCCAGGAGGCGGGGACAGGGTATCAATCGGGCCACCGGGGAGCTGTTTTTT
TRBD1,TRBV27,TRBJ1-1,-,CASSRPGTGGSNTEAFF,TGTGCCAGCAGCCGTCCCGGGACAGGGGGGTCTAACACTGAAGCTTTCTTT
-,TRBV21-1,TRBJ2-7,few,CASSKALGRYEQYF,TGTGCCAGCAGCAAAGCCTTGGGCCGCTACGAGCAGTACTTC
-,TRBV6-1,TRBJ1-4,-,CASSFNAGDNEKLFF,TGTGCCAGCAGTTTCAATGCAGGGGATAATGAAAAACTGTTTTTT
TRBD1,TRBV10-2,TRBJ2-3,once,CASRSQGDTQYF,TGCGCCAGCAGGTCACAGGGGGACACGCAGTATTTT
TRBD2,TRBV6-1,TRBJ2-5,-,CASSDYVGGGLKETQYF,TGTGCCAGCAGTGATTATGTAGGCGGGGGGCTCAAAGAGACCCAGTACTTC
-,TRBV10-2,TRBJ2-7,-,CASSVKLGPYEQYF,TGCGCCAGCAGTGTTAAATTAGGTCCTTACGAGCAGTACTTC
TRBD1,TRBV20-1,TRBJ1-1,few,CSASRQGAFF,TGCAGTGCTAGTAGACAGGGGGCTTTCTTT
-,TRBV7-2,TRBJ2-5,-,CASSSPPGTQYF,TGTGCCAGCAGCTCCCCCCCCGGGACCCAGTACTTC
-,TRBV21-1,TRBJ1-2,-,CASSNSPGWGGYTF,TGTGCCAGCAGCAATTCCCCAGGTTGGGGTGGCTACACCTTC
-,TRBV11-3,TRBJ2-1,once,CASSLGGANNEQFF,TGTGCCAGCAGCTTAGGGGGGGCAAACAATGAGCAGTTCTTC
-,TRBV6-5,TRBJ1-6,-,CASSYSGDNSPLHF,TGTGCCAGCAGTTACTCAGGGGATAATTCACCCCTCCACTTT
-,TRBV19,TRBJ1-4,-,CASAGTRGEKLFF,TGTGCCAGTGCCGGGACAAGGGGGGAAAAACTGTTTTTT
-,TRBV14,TRBJ1-2,few,CASSRRVGGYTF,TGTGCCAGCAGCCGCCGGGTGGGAGGCTACACCTTC
TRBD1,TRBV5-6,TRBJ2-3,-,CASSLGDRVTDTQYF,TGTGCCAGCAGCCTTGGGGACAGGGTAACAGATACGCAGTATTTT
TRBD2,TRBV5-1,TRBJ2-3,-,CASSSSGGADTQYF,TGCGCCAGCAGCTCTAGCGGGGGTGCAGATACGCAGTATTTT
-,TRBV5-1,TRBJ1-6,-,CASSFDSRNSPLHF,TGCGCCAGCAGCTTTGACAGTAGAAATTCACCCCTCCACTTT
-,TRBV11-2,TRBJ2-1,-,CASSLETLAEQFF,TGTGCCAGCAGCTTAGAGACCCTAGCTGAGCAGTTCTTC
-,TRBV5-1,TRBJ1-2,few,CASSLGVPNYGYTF,TGCGCCAGCAGCTTGGGGGTGCCTAACTATGGCTACACCTTC
-,TRBV5-1,TRBJ1-2,-,CASSPADYGYTF,TGCGCCAGCAGCCCAGCAGACTATGGCTACACCTTC
-,TRBV2,TRBJ1-2,-,CASKEDSNYGYTF,TGTGCCAGCAAGGAGGACTCTAACTATGGCTACACCTTC
-,TRBV7-2,TRBJ2-5,-,CASSSRASQETQYF,TGTGCCAGCAGCTCCCGGGCCAGTCAAGAGACCCAGTACTTC